Included here is one TCR beta chain sequence, with context. V shed 3 bases, J shed 9 bases, and the junction held 9 bases outside the gene matches. This CDR3 spans 15 amino acids. The germline gives CDR1 MDHEN, CDR2 SYDVKM. This sample is part of a study of blood T cell repertoires in COVID-19. In the study overall: Some COVID-19 samples were acute and others convalescent; all came from the United States, Italy and Spain. Nucleic acid was either cDNA or gDNA, and it came from T cells, B-cell-depleted T cells, or PBMCs.

Authors' processing steps: For nucleated cells, counts were estimated from reference gene primer amplification. Data came from immunoSEQ multiplex PCR; TCRdb stores just in-frame clones and leaves some out. The DNA gave D and trimming, while V, J and clone size come from that table. Among about 58,000 clones, around 87% were seen once, and the ten largest hold 6% to 8%. This TCR came from a human donor with active COVID-19. The donor label of this sample is uncertain. Sequencing was done on a sample of peripheral blood. The V call is TRBV28, the J call TRBJ2-1; 9 positions match TRBD2. The CDR3: CASSFPGLASSEQFF. As DNA, the CDR3 is TGTGCCAGCAGTTTCCCGGGACTAGCTTCCAGTGAGCAGTTCTTC.